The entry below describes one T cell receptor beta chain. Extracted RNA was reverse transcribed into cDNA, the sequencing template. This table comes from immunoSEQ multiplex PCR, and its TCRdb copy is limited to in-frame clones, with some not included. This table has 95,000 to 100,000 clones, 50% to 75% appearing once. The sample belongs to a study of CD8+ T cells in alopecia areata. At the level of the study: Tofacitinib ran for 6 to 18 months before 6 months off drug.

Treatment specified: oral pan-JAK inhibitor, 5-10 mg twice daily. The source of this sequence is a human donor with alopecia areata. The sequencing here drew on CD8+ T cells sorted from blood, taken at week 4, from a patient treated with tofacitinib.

CDR3 nucleotides: TGTGCCAGCAGTGCGGGGTTATACAATGAGCAGTTCTTC. This codes for CASSAGLYNEQFF. The chain couples TRBV6-6 to TRBJ2-1; tentative D call: TRBD2 (6 bases). The CDR3 consists of 13 residues. The germline V gene encodes CDR1 MNHNY and CDR2 SVGAGI (reference sequence). V was trimmed by 5 bases and J by 4 bases, leaving 9 bases between them.